These 14 T cell receptor beta chains share one sample of origin, sequenced in a study of T-cell reconstitution after alpha-beta-depleted transplantation in children. Unique molecular identifiers were incorporated when the TCRbeta library was constructed. Via MiXCR, TCRdb re-called the PCR reads, giving one row per CDR3 protein. The sample carries approximately 500,000 distinct CDR3 sequences, more than 20% recorded once. Source: PBMCs, taken before TCRalphabeta/CD19-depleted stem cell transplant. Source of these receptors: a boy less than two years old with Wiskott-Aldrich syndrome, due to receive a stem cell transplant.

Notes on this clonotype: At one end the junction does not follow the germline gene, possibly because of a read error. The chain couples TRBV10-3 to TRBJ2-1, with D unresolved. The CDR3 has 11 residues. Looked up from germline, CDR1 is ENHRY and CDR2 is SYGVKD. The CDR3 DNA reads as TGTGCCATCAGTGACTCCCGGCCCCCCCATTTC. Amino acids: CAISDSRPPHF.

V usage is TRBV3-1 and J usage is TRBJ2-7; D is unclear. V lost 0 bases and J lost 12, with 18 bases in between. The CDR3 contains 14 residues. Germline CDR1 and CDR2: LGHDT and YNNKEL (reference sequence). The CDR3 DNA sequence: TGTGCCAGCAGCCAAGATAATTCACTGCTGACGGCGTACTTC. Its protein product is CASSQDNSLLTAYF.

A few counts support this clonotype. V and J are TRBV5-1 and TRBJ2-3; TRBD2 agrees at 7 bases. This CDR3 contains 16 residues. With 4 bases clipped from V and 4 bases from J, the junction kept 12 bases outside the gene matches. Germline V gives CDR1 SGHRS, CDR2 YFSETQ. Here the CDR3 reads CASSVGSSGGADTQYF. The CDR3 bases are TGCGCCAGCAGCGTGGGATCTTCGGGAGGCGCAGATACGCAGTATTTT.

This rearrangement joins TRBV5-1 to TRBJ1-1; D ambiguous. Germline-derived CDR1 and CDR2 are SGHRS and YFSETQ. The CDR3 is 11 amino acids. V was cut by 8 bases and J by 5 bases, with 10 bases left in between. The CDR3 nucleotides read TGCGCCAGTAAAAACGGGACTGAAGCTTTCTTT. This sequence encodes CASKNGTEAFF.

This clonotype was seen only a few times. This chain connects TRBV12-3 or TRBV12-4 to TRBJ1-3; perhaps TRBD1 as D (5 bases). Trimming took 4 bases from V and 0 from J, leaving 10 bases between them. The CDR3 runs 15 residues. The CDR3 DNA is TGTGCCAGCAGTTCCAGGGTTTTCTCTGGAAACACCATATATTTT. Translated: CASSSRVFSGNTIYF.

In the case of this clonotype: At one end, the junction sequence differs from germline, possibly due to a read error. The chain carries TRBV12-3 or TRBV12-4 and TRBJ1-1; D uncertain. CDR3 length: 14 amino acids. CDR3 residues: CASSLVGGDTEAFF. DNA for the CDR3: TGCGCCAGCAGCTTGGTTGGCGGGGACACTGAAGCTTTCTTT.

This clonotype was found a few times. The chain couples TRBV7-9 to TRBJ1-1, with D hard to call. V lost 5 bases, J lost 7 bases, and 17 bases lay in between. CDR3 size: 14 residues. Germline V gene data show CDR1 as SEHNR and CDR2 as FQNEAQ (reference sequence). This CDR3 reads CASSPRALSNEAFF. The DNA for the CDR3 is TGTGCCAGCAGCCCCCGGGCCCTCAGTAATGAAGCTTTCTTT.

The chain employs TRBV30 and TRBJ2-2; D may be TRBD2 (5 bases). The germline V gene encodes CDR1 GTSNPN and CDR2 SVGIG (reference sequence). This CDR3 has 17 amino acids. Trimming cost V 2 bases and J 3 bases, with 19 bases left between them. CDR3 sequence: CAWSRRWESVYTGELFF. CDR3 DNA sequence: TGTGCCTGGAGTCGAAGGTGGGAGTCGGTGTACACCGGGGAGCTGTTTTTT. Full variable domain (remainder filled in from reference TRBV30 and TRBJ2-2): SQTIHQWPATLVQPVGSPLSLECTVEGTSNPNLYWYRQAAGRGLQLLFYSVGIGQISSEVPQNLSASRPQDRQFILSSKKLLLSDSGFYLCAWSRRWESVYTGELFFGEGSRLTVL.

This clonotype has only a few counts. The chain uses TRBV21-1 and TRBJ2-1. TRBV21-1 is shown as a pseudogene. This CDR3 spans 15 amino acids. The CDR3 region is CASSNDCNPYNEQFF. The CDR3 DNA sequence: TGTGCCAGCAGCAATGACTGCAACCCCTACAATGAGCAGTTCTTC.

Only a few counts were recorded for this clonotype. The gene calls are TRBV3-1 and TRBJ2-5; possibly TRBD1 for D (6 bases). The CDR3 length is 11 residues. Trimming took off 7 bases at V and 5 bases at J, with 8 bases between the two ends. Germline CDR1 reads LGHDT; CDR2 reads YNNKEL (reference sequence). CDR3: CASTQGETQYF. The CDR3 bases are TGTGCCAGCACCCAGGGGGAGACCCAGTACTTC.

This chain joins TRBV15 and TRBJ2-1, with 8 bases lining up with TRBD2. CDR1 LNHNV and CDR2 YYDKDF come from the germline V gene (reference sequence). The V gene end was trimmed by 1 base and the J gene end by 2 bases; junction bases not matched to a gene: 4. The CDR3 length is 16 residues. The CDR3 loop reads CATSRASGSAYNEQFF. DNA of the CDR3: TGTGCCACCAGCAGAGCTAGCGGGTCCGCCTACAATGAGCAGTTCTTC.

J is TRBJ2-2 and V is TRBV10-2; D may match TRBD1 or TRBD2 (5 bases each). The germline V and J ends were trimmed by 2 bases and 0 bases, with 19 bases remaining between them. The germline V gene has CDR1 WSHSY and CDR2 SAAADI. This CDR3 comprises 19 residues. CDR3 residues: CASSEIPFFLGANTGELFF. In nucleotides, the CDR3 is TGCGCCAGCAGTGAGATCCCTTTTTTTTTGGGGGCGAACACCGGGGAGCTGTTTTTT.

This clonotype was seen more than once but under ten times. The V and J genes are TRBV11-2 and TRBJ1-2, with 10 bases aligning to TRBD1. The CDR3 totals 13 residues. The ends lost 4 bases at V and 8 bases at J; junction bases unmatched: 4. Germline V lookup: CDR1 SGHAT, CDR2 FQNNGV. In DNA form, the CDR3 reads TGTGCCAGCAGCTACGGGACAGGGGTCGGCTACACCTTC. Translated: CASSYGTGVGYTF.

The sample holds a few counts of this clonotype. The chain has TRBV4-1 and TRBJ1-4, with 7 bases fitting TRBD1. CDR3 length equals 16 residues. Trimming took 1 base from V and 5 from J; bases not matched to a gene: 7. Germline V gene data show CDR1 as MGHRA and CDR2 as YSYEKL. The CDR3 is CASSQAPGQRNEKLFF. Written as DNA, the CDR3 is TGCGCCAGCAGCCAAGCCCCGGGACAGAGAAATGAAAAACTGTTTTTT.